The next 4 T cell receptor beta chains were all read from a single sample in a study of cytomegalovirus exposure and HLA in healthy donors. The PCR was carried out with 60 Vbeta primers and 13 Jbeta primers. Sequencing was performed with immunoSEQ multiplex PCR; in TCRdb, only in-frame clones are kept and a portion is missing. The table lists roughly 86,000 clones, over 70% of them singletons. Sequencing input: PBMCs. The receptors were gathered from a man between 60 and 70 years old in good health and CMV-seronegative.

The V and J genes are TRBV27 and TRBJ2-2; TRBD2 aligns across 14 bases. Unmatched junction bases numbered 7, after V lost 5 bases and J lost 2 bases. Germline V gives CDR1 MNHEY, CDR2 SMNVEV (reference sequence). The length of the CDR3 is 18 residues. The CDR3 region has the DNA TGTGCCAGCAGTCCGTGGACTAGCGGGGGGACAAACACCGGGGAGCTGTTTTTT. Protein sequence: CASSPWTSGGTNTGELFF.

The rearrangement links TRBV9 to TRBJ1-1, with TRBD1 identical over 8 bases. The CDR3 consists of 16 residues. V lost 3 bases, J lost 1 base, and 8 bases stayed unmatched. The germline gives CDR1 SGDLS, CDR2 YYNGEE. CDR3 sequence (DNA): TGTGCCAGCAGCGAGTGGCAGGGGGCGTCGAACACTGAAGCTTTCTTT. Translation: CASSEWQGASNTEAFF.

The chain employs TRBV6-1 and TRBJ2-5, with 7 bases aligning to TRBD1. Trimming removed 7 bases from V and 5 bases from J; junction bases left unmatched: 7. The CDR3 contains 13 residues. Germline assignment: CDR1 MNHNS and CDR2 SASEGT. CDR3 region: CASMLGGRETQYF. Written as DNA, the CDR3 is TGTGCCAGCATGTTAGGGGGCAGGGAGACCCAGTACTTC.

The chain employs TRBV27 and TRBJ1-2; no clear D gene. The V and J ends lost 5 bases and 6 bases respectively, with 13 bases between them. From germline, CDR1 is MNHEY and CDR2 SMNVEV (reference sequence). This CDR3 region has 13 residues. The CDR3 loop is CASSPHNLNGYTF. DNA for the CDR3: TGTGCCAGCAGTCCCCACAACCTTAATGGCTACACCTTC.